This T cell receptor (beta chain) emerged from a study of identical twins. Points from the study as a whole: Within twin pairs, the out-of-frame alpha sequences they shared showed excess low generation probability. Within cord blood, abundant beta clonotypes carried fewer insertions, but memory repertoires showed no such trend.

With template switching, a universal primer site was added, and the cDNA carried unique molecular identifiers. Each CDR3 protein gets one entry after TCRdb re-called the 5' RACE reads with MiXCR. This sample has about 530,000 distinct CDR3 sequences, with approximately 20% found just once. Of note for this clonotype: Its specificity is not known.

Germline V gives CDR1 SNHLY, CDR2 FYNNEI. Trimming stripped 2 bases from V and 8 bases from J, with 10 bases between. This CDR3 is 13 amino acids long. This sample also appeared in a second study, on yellow fever vaccine responses in identical twins.

The clonotype comes from a woman younger than 30 in good health. Sequenced: CD4+ T cells sorted from blood. The V and J genes are TRBV2 and TRBJ2-1; a possible D gene is TRBD2 (5 bases). Here the CDR3 reads CASSESGSHEQFF. The CDR3 nucleotides read TGTGCCAGCAGTGAATCGGGGTCCCATGAGCAGTTCTTC.